This T cell receptor beta chain was sequenced for a study of blood T cell repertoires in COVID-19. Trimming removed 7 bases from V and 3 bases from J; junction bases left unmatched: 4. This CDR3 region has 13 residues. The repertoire was sequenced with immunoSEQ multiplex PCR; TCRdb's copy has only in-frame clones and lacks some. The sample shows approximately 190,000 clones, about four fifths of them seen only once. The sequencing input was PBMCs or T cells enriched from blood (not recorded which). This clonotype was sampled from a woman in her 30s who had been exposed to COVID-19. The chain links TRBV12-3 or TRBV12-4 to TRBJ2-7, with 9 bases fitting TRBD1. CDR3 in amino acids: CASTPDRGYEQYF. CDR3 sequence (DNA): TGTGCCAGCACTCCGGACAGGGGCTACGAGCAGTACTTC.